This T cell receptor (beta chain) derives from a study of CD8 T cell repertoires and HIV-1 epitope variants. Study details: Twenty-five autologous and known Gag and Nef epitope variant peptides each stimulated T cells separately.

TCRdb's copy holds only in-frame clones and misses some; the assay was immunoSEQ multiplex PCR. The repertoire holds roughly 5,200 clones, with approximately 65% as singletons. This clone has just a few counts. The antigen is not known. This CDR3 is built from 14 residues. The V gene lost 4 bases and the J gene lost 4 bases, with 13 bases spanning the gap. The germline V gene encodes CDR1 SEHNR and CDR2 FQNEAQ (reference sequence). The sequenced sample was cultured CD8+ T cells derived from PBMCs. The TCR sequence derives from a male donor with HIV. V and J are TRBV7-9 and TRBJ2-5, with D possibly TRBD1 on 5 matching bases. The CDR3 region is CASSSTQGLETQYF. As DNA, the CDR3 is TGTGCCAGCAGCTCGACCCAGGGTTTAGAGACCCAGTACTTC.